This TCR beta chain was sequenced during a study of identical twins (dated by TCRdb to the mid-2010s). As for the study more broadly: To test whether fetal clonotypes persist, this study deep-sequenced TCR alpha and beta repertoires from monozygotic twins, from unrelated adults of various ages, and from cord blood. To rule out contamination, replicate twin experiments were performed at different times with different library preparation protocols.

In this sample, this clonotype turned up many times. Its cognate antigen has yet to be identified. Base qualities are not at hand, and no much larger clone is one base apart. General study outcomes and caveats: Excess twin sharing in beta out-of-frame sequences was weaker because fewer shared sequences lowered the signal-to-noise ratio. Compared with coincidental sharing between unrelated individuals, out-of-frame TCR alpha sequences shared between twins had an excess of sequences with low generation probability. Abundant cord blood beta clonotypes carried fewer insertions; young adult naive repertoires showed a weaker similar trend, while memory repertoires showed none. Zero-insertion analyses could be partly confounded by invariant T cells such as MAIT and iNKT, though diverse VJ usage argued against such confounding for most clonotypes. In monozygotic twins, out-of-frame TCR alpha sharing was systematically underestimated by recombination models, although the models agreed with sharing between unrelated individuals. Conclusions relied on cross-sectional statistical analysis, since the same donors could not be followed over many years.

Every donor in the study was a healthy Caucasian. The twin cohort comprised three pairs of female monozygotic twins, all aged roughly 18 to 30 years. Using Miltenyi CD45RO+ enrichment and human naive T-cell isolation kits, memory (CD45RO+) and naive T cells were isolated from PBMC. Library creation used 5' RACE. TCRdb shows the sequencer as Illumina HiSeq 2000. A universal primer binding site was added through template switching, and the final cDNA carried a unique molecular identifier so that TCR cDNA molecules could be counted accurately. Specific primers in the conserved constant-segment region were used to synthesize first-strand cDNA for the TCR alpha and beta chains. Each cDNA library was double barcoded, with a SMART-Mk sample barcode plus Illumina barcodes, to control for contamination. TruSeq adapter sequences and Illumina sample barcodes were added in two successive PCR steps. The Illumina HiSeq platform was used with custom primers to sequence TCR alpha and beta cDNA libraries. The authors processed their data as follows. MiGEC processed the raw reads to extract unique molecular identifiers, while MiXCR was used to determine the CDR3 positions. For each individual, recombination models were inferred using an EM algorithm with the repgenHMM and IGoR tools. Shared clonotype analysis was performed with the tcR package in R, normalizing sharing by the product of cloneset sizes. To study raw recombination without the effects of thymic and clonal selection, out-of-frame nonproductive sequences were analyzed. TCRdb took the public reads, trimmed them with fastp at Q25, ran MiXCR for clone calling and kept in-frame beta chains. Each CDR3 protein gets just one entry, which takes the most common genes and DNA from the rows behind it. The V and J calls and clone size are TCRdb's, not the authors'. The sample table records around 250,000 distinct CDR3 sequences; 12% of these occur just once. The biggest ten clones account for 4% to 5% of the sample.

V drops 2 bases and J drops 7 bases, leaving 12 bases in between. Measured from the cysteine to the phenylalanine, the CDR3 is 14 residues long. Only CDR3 DNA remains: 42 bases, in frame from the first base. This same sample was also taken into another study, of yellow fever vaccine responses in identical twins. That second publication adds: The authors reported that the T cell response to vaccination in identical twins appeared partly convergent and partly personalized. In identical twins, the study followed T cell clones that responded to the vaccine with precision.

Sequencing input: memory (CD45RO+) T cells sorted from blood. Sample cell subset or site, as interpreted from the label and publication: CD45RO+ enriched T cells. This receptor was identified in a woman between 18 and 30 years old in good health. The sequence joins TRBV12-3 or TRBV12-4 to TRBJ1-5; TRBD1 might be the D gene, on 5 matching bases. CDR3 protein: CASSLSGQKQPQHF. The DNA sequence is given as TGTGCCAGCAGTTTATCAGGGCAGAAGCAGCCCCAGCATTTT.